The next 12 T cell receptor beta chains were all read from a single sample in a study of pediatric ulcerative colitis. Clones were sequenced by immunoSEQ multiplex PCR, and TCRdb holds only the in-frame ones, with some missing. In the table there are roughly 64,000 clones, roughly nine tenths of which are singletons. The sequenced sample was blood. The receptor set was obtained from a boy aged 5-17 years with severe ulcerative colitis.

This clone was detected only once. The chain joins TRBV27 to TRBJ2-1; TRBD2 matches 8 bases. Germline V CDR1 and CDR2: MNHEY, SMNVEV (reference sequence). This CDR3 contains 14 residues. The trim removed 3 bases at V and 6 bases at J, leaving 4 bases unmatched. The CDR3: CASSFNGRGNEQFF. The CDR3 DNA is TGTGCCAGCAGTTTTAACGGGAGGGGCAATGAGCAGTTCTTC.

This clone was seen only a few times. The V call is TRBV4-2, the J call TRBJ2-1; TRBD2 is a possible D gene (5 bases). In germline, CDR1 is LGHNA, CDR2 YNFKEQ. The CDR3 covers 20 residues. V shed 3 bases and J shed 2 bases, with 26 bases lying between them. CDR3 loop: CASSQPDFHLVQLTYNEQFF. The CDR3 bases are TGTGCCAGCAGCCAGCCGGACTTTCATCTTGTCCAACTTACCTACAATGAGCAGTTCTTC.

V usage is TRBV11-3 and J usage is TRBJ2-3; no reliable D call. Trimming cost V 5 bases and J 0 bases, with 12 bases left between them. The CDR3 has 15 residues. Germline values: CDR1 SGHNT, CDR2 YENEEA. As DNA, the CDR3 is TGTGCCAGCAGCCAGACTCGAAGTAGCACAGATACGCAGTATTTT. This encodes CASSQTRSSTDTQYF.

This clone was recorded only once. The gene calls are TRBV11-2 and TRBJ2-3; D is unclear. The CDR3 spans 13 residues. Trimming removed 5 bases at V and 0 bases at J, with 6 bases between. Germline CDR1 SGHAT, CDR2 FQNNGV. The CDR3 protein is CASSTISTDTQYF. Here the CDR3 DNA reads TGTGCCAGCAGCACTATAAGCACAGATACGCAGTATTTT.

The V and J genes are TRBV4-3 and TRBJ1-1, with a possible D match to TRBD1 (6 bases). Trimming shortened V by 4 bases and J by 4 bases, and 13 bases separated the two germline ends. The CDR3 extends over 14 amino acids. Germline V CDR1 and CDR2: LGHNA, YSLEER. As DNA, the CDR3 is TGCGCCAGCAGCCTCGAGGGGGGGATCACTGAAGCTTTCTTT. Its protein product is CASSLEGGITEAFF.

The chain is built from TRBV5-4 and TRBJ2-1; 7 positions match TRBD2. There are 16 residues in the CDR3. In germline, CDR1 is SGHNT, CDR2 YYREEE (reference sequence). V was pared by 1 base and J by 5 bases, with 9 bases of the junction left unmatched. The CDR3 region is CASSLLLLARNNEQFF. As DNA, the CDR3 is TGTGCCAGCAGCTTGTTACTACTAGCGAGAAACAATGAGCAGTTCTTC.

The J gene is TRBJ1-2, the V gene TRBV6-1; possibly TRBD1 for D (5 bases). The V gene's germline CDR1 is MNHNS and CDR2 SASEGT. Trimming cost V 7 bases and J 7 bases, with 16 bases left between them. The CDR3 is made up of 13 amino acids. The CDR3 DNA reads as TGTGCCAGCACCCTCTGGGGGGAGATTGGCTACACCTTC. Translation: CASTLWGEIGYTF.

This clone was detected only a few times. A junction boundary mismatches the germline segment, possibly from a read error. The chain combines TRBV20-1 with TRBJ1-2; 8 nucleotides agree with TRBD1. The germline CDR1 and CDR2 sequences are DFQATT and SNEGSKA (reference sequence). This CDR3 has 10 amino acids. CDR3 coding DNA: TGCAGTGCTTCGACAGGGGCCGCAAGTTTC. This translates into CSASTGAASF.

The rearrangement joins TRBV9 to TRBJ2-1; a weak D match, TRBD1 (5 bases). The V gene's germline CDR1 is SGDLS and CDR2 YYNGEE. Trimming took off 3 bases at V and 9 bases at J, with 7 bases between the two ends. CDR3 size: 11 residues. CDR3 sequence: CASSEGSEQFF. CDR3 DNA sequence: TGTGCCAGCAGCGAGGGGTCTGAGCAGTTCTTC.

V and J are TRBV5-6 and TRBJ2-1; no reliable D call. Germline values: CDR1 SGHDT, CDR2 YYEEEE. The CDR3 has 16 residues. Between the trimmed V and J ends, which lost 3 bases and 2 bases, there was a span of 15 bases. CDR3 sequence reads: CASSSPGRRAYNEQFF. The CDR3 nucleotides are TGTGCCAGCAGCTCCCCCGGCAGGCGCGCCTACAATGAGCAGTTCTTC.

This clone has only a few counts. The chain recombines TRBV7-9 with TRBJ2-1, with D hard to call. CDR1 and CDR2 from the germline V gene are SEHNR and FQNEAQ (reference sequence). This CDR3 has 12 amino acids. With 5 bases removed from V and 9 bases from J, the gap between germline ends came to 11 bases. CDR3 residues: CASSPPSLEQFF. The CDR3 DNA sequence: TGTGCCAGCAGCCCCCCCTCGCTTGAGCAGTTCTTC.

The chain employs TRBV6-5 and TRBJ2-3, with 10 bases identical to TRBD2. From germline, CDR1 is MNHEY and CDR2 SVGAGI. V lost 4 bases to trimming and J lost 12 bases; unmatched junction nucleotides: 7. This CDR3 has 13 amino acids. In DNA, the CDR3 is TGTGCCAGCAGTTCGATAGCGGGAGGCGCCCAGTATTTT. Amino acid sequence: CASSSIAGGAQYF.